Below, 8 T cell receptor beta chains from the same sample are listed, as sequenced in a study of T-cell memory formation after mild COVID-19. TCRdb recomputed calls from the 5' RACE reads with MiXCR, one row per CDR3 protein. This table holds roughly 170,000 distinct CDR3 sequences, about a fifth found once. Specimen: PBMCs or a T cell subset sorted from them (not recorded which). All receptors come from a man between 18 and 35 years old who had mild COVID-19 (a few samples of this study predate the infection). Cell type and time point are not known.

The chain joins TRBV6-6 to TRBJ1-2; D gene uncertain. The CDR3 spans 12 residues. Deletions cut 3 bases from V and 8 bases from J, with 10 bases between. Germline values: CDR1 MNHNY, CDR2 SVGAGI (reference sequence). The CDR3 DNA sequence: TGTGCCAGCAGTTATACTCTAGGGGGCTACACCTTC. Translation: CASSYTLGGYTF.

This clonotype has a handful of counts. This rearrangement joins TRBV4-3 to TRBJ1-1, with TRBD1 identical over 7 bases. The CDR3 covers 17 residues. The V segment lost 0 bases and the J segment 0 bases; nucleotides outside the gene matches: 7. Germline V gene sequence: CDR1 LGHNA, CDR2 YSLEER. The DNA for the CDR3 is TGCGCCAGCAGCCAAGATCGGGGGACAGAATTGAACACTGAAGCTTTCTTT. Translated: CASSQDRGTELNTEAFF.

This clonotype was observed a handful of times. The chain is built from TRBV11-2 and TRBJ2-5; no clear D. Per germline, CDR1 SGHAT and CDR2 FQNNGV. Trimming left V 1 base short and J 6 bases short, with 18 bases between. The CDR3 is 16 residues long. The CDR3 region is CASSLVVGSTSKTQYF. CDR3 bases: TGTGCCAGCAGCTTAGTCGTAGGATCCACGTCCAAGACCCAGTACTTC.

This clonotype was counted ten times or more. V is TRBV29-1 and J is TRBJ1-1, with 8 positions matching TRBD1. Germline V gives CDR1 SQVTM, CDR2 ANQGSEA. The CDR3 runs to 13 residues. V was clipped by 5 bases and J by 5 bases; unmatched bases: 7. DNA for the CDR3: TGCAGCGTTCGGACAGGGCGTTGGACTGAAGCTTTCTTT. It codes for CSVRTGRWTEAFF.

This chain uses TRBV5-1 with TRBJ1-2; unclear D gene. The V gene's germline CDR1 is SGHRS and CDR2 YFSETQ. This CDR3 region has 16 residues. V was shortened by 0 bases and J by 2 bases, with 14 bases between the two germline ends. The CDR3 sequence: CASSLESWGSNYGYTF. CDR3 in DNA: TGCGCCAGCAGCTTGGAATCTTGGGGTTCGAACTATGGCTACACCTTC.

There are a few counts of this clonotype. This CDR3 reads CASSVAALGPLHF. The CDR3 DNA follows: TGTGCCAGCTCCGTGGCCGCGTTGGGACCCCTCCACTTT. V usage is TRBV18 and J usage is TRBJ1-6; D not certain. Trimming stripped 6 bases from V and 12 bases from J, with 15 bases between. Per the germline V gene, CDR1 is KGHSH and CDR2 is LQKENI. This CDR3 has 13 residues.

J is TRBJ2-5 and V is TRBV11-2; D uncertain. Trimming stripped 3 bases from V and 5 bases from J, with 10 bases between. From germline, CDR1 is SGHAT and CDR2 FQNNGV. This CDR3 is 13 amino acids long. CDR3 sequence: CASSFGSSETQYF. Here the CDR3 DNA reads TGTGCCAGCAGCTTCGGATCGAGTGAGACCCAGTACTTC.

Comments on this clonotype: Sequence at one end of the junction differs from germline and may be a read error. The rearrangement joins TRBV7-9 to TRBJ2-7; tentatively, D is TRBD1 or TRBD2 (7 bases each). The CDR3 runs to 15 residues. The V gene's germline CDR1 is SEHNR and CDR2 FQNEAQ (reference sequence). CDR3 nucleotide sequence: TGTGACAGCAGCTACAGGGAGGGGGCCCCCTACGAGCAGTACTTC. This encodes CDSSYREGAPYEQYF.